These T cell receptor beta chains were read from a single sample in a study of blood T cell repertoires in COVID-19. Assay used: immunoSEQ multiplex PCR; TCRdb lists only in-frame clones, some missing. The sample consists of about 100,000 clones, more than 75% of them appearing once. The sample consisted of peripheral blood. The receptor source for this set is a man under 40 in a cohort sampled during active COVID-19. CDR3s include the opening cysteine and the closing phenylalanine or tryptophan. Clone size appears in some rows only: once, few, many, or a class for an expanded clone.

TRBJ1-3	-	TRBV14	CASSQDYLNSGNTIYF
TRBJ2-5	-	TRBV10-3	CAISEGTGQETQYF
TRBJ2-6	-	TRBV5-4	CASSFTIKFTPSGANVLTF
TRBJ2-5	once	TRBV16	CASSQFRGSETQYF
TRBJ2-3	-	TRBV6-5	CASSYWTGWNYNTQYF
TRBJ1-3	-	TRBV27	CASSLSLSSGNTIYF
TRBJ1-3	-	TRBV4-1	CASSLGQYSGNTIYF
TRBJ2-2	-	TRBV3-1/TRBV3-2	CASSQVRTNTGELFF
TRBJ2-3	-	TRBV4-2	CASSQGVSGDNTDTQYF
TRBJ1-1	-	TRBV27	CASSLSGTGSGTEAFF
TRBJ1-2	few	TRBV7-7	CASSSSRDREVDYTF
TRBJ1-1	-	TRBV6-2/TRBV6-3	CASSHFYPNTEAFF
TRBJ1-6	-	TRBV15	CATSSQASTGNRAPLHF
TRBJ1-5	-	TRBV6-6	CASSRDGGNQPQHF
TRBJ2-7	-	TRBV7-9	CASSPDRGRFSDYEQYF
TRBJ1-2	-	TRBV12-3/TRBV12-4	CASTLGQGARYTF
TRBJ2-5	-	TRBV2	CASSSGIEETQYF
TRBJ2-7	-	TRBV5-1	CASSSTAGSPKSEQYF
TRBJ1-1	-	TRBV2	CASSEANIREAFF
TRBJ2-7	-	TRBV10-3	CAIAPAGGTYEQYF
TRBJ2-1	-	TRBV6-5	CASSRREVIRNEQFF
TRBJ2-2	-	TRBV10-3	CAISESLAGANTGELFF
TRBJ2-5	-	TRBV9	CASSALTGPQETQYF
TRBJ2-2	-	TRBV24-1	CATTSLNSGELFF
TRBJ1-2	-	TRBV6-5	CASSYPTGSGYGYTF
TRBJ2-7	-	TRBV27	CASSLLRAGGSYEQYF
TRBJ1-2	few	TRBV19	CASRADRDTYGYTF
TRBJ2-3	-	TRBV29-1	CSVVYRATNTQYF
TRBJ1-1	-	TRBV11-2	CASSLAGSKGPEAFF
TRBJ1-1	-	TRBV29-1	CSSRLNTEAFF
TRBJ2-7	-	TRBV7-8	CASSPAGQSSYEQYF
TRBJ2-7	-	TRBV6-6	CASSYPLGQRSYEQYF